The following is a T cell receptor (beta chain) sequence with its context. The antigen remains unidentified. One entry per CDR3 protein results from TCRdb running MiXCR on the 5' RACE reads. This sample has fewer than 700,000 distinct CDR3 sequences; 20% to 25% occur once, and the top ten carry about 8.7%. Germline V lookup: CDR1 KGHSH, CDR2 LQKENI. CDR3 length equals 13 residues. Trimming removed 5 bases from V and 1 base from J, with 8 bases in between. This specimen comes from a study of T-cell memory formation after mild COVID-19. Study-level background: Largely, the TCR clusters proved donor specific.

The study's findings and limits: Clones contracting day 15 to 85 were balanced CD4/CD8; later expanders leaned CD4+. What remained unconfirmed was the SARS-CoV-2 specificity of second-wave clones peaking on day 37.

The sample comprised PBMCs or a T cell subset sorted from them (not recorded which). This receptor was taken from an adult woman who had mild COVID-19 (a few samples of this study predate the infection). Cell type and time point are not known. The J gene is TRBJ2-5, the V gene TRBV18; the D is unclear. CDR3 loop: CASSYSSQETQYF. CDR3 coding DNA: TGTGCCAGCTCATACTCGAGCCAAGAGACCCAGTACTTC.